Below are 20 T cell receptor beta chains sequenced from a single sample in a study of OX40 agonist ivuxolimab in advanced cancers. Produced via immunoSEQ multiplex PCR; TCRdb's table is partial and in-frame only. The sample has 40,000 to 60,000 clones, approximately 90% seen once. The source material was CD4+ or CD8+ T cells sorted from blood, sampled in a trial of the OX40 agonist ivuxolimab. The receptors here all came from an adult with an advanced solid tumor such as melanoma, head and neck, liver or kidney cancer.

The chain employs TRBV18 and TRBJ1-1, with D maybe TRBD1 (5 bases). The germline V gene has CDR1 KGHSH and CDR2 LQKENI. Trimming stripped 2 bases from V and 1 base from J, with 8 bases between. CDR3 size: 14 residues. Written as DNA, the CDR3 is TGTGCCAGCTCACCAGGGGGTGGGAACACTGAAGCTTTCTTT. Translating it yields CASSPGGGNTEAFF. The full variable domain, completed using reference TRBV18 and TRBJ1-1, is NAGVMQNPRHLVRRRGQEARLRCSPMKGHSHVYWYRQLPEEGLKFMVYLQKENIIDESGMPKERFSAEFPKEGPSILRIQQVVRGDSAAYFCASSPGGGNTEAFFGQGTRLTVV.

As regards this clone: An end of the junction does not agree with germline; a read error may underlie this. This CDR3 reads CASSDPSSEHF. Written as DNA, the CDR3 is TGTGCCAGCAGCGATCCTTCATCGGAGCATTTT. The V and J genes are TRBV28 and TRBJ1-3; D not resolved. Germline assignment: CDR1 MDHEN and CDR2 SYDVKM. This CDR3 spans 11 amino acids.

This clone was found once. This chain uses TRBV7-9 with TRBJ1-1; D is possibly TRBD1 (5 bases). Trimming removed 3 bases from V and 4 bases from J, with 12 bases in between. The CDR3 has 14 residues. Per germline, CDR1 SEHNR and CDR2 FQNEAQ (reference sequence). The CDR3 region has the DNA TGTGCCAGCAGCTTGGGCCGGGGGAGCACTGAAGCTTTCTTT. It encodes CASSLGRGSTEAFF.

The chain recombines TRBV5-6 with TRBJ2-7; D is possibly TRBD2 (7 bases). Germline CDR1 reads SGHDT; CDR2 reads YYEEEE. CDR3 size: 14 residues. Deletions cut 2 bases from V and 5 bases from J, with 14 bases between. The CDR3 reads CASSFRGAPNEQYF. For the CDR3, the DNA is TGTGCCAGCAGCTTTCGGGGGGCCCCGAACGAGCAGTACTTC.

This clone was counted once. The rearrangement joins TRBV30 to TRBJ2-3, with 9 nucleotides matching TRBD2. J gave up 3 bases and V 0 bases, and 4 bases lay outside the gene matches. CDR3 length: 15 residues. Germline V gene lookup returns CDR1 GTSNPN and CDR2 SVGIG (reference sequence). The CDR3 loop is CAWSVAGGITDTQYF. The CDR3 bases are TGTGCCTGGAGTGTGGCGGGAGGGATAACAGATACGCAGTATTTT.

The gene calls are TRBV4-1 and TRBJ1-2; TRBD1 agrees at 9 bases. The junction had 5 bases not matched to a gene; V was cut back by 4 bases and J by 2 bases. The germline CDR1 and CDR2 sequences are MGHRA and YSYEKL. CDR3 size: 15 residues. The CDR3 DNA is TGCGCCAGCAGCCCGAGGGGGACAGGGAACTATGGCTACACCTTC. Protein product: CASSPRGTGNYGYTF.

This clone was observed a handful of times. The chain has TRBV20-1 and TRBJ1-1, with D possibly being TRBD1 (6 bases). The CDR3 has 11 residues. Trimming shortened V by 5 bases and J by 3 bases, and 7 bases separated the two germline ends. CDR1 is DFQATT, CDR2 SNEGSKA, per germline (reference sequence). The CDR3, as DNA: TGCAGTGCTTGGACAGACACTGAAGCTTTCTTT. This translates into CSAWTDTEAFF.

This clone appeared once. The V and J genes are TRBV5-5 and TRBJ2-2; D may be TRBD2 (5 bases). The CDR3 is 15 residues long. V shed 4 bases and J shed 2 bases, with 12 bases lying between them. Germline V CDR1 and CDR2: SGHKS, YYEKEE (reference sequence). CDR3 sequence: CASSRSGHNTGELFF. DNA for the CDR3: TGTGCCAGCAGCCGAAGCGGCCACAACACCGGGGAGCTGTTTTTT.

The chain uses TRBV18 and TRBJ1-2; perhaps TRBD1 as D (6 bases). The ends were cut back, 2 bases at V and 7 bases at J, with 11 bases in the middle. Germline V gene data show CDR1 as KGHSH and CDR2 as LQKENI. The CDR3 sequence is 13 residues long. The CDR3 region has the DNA TGTGCCAGCTCACCAACCGGAGGGGGTGGCTACACCTTC. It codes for CASSPTGGGGYTF.

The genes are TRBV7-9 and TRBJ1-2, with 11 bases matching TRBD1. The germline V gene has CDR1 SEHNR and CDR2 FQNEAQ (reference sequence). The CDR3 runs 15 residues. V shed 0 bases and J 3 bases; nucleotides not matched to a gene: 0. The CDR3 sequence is CASSLAGQGDYGYTF. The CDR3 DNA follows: TGTGCCAGCAGCTTAGCGGGACAGGGGGACTATGGCTACACCTTC.

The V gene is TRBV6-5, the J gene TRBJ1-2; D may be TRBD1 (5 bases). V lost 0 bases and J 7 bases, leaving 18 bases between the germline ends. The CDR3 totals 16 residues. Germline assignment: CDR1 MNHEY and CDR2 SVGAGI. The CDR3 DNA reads TGTGCCAGCAGTTACTCGGCGACAGATCCCCTCCGTGGCTACACCTTC. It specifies CASSYSATDPLRGYTF.

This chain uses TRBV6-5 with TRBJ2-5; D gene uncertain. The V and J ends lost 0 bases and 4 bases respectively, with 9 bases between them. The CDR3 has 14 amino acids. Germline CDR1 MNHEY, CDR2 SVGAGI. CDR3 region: CASSYSSRVETQYF. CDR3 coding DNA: TGTGCCAGCAGTTACTCGAGTAGGGTAGAGACCCAGTACTTC.

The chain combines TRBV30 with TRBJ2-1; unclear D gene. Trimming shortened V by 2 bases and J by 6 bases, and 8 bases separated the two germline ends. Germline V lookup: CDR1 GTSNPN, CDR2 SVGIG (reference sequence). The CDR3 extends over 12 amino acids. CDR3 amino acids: CAWSRRTNEQFF. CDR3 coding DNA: TGTGCCTGGAGTAGGCGGACCAATGAGCAGTTCTTC.

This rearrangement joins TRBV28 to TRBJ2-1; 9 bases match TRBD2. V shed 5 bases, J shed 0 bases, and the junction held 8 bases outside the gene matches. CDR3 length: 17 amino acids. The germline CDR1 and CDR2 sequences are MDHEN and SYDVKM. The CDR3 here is CASSPQAGGSSYNEQFF. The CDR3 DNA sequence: TGTGCCAGCAGTCCTCAAGCGGGGGGTAGCTCCTACAATGAGCAGTTCTTC.

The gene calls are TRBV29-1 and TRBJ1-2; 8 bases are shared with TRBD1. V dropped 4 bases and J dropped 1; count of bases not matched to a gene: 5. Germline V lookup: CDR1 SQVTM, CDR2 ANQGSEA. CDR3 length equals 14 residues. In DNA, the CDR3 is TGCAGCGTTGGAGGGACAGGCGATAACTATGGCTACACCTTC. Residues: CSVGGTGDNYGYTF.

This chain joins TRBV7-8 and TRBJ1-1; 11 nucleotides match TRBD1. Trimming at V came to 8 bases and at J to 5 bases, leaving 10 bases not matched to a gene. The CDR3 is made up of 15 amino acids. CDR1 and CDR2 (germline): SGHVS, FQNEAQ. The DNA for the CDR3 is TGTGCCAGCCAGCTTAGAGGGACAGGGGGAACTGAAGCTTTCTTT. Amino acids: CASQLRGTGGTEAFF.

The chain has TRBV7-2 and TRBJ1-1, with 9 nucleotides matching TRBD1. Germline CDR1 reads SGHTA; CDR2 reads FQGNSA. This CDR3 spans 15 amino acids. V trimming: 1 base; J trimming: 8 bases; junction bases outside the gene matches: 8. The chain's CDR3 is CASSLGGTGQGEAFF. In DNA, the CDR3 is TGTGCCAGCAGCTTAGGAGGGACAGGACAGGGGGAAGCTTTCTTT.

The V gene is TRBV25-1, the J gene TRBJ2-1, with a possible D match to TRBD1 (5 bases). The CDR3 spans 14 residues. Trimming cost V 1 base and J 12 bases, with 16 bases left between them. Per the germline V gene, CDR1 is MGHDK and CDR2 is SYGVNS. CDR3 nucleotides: TGTGCCAGCAGTGAATTGGGGCTTTTCACTGGGCAGTTCTTC. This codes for CASSELGLFTGQFF. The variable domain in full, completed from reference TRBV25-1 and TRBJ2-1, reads EADIYQTPRYLVIGTGKKITLECSQTMGHDKMYWYQQDPGMELHLIHYSYGVNSTEKGDLSSESTVSRIRTEHFPLTLESARPSHTSQYLCASSELGLFTGQFFGPGTRLTVL.

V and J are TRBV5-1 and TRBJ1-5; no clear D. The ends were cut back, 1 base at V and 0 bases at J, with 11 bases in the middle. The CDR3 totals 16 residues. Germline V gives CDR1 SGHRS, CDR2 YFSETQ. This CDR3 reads CASSLYPDNSNQPQHF. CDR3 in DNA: TGCGCCAGCAGCTTGTATCCAGACAATAGCAATCAGCCCCAGCATTTT. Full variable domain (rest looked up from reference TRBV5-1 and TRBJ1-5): KAGVTQTPRYLIKTRGQQVTLSCSPISGHRSVSWYQQTPGQGLQFLFEYFSETQRNKGNFPGRFSGRQFSNSRSEMNVSTLELGDSALYLCASSLYPDNSNQPQHFGDGTRLSIL.

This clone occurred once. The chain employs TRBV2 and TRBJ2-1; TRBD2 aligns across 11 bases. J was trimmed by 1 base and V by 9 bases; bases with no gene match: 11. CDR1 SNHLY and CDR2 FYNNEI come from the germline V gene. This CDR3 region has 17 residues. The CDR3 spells CASKWDSGGASYNEQFF. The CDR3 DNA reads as TGTGCCAGTAAATGGGATAGCGGGGGGGCGTCCTACAATGAGCAGTTCTTC.